This T cell receptor (beta chain) came from a study of T cells in Graves' hyperthyroidism and ophthalmopathy. The investigators amplified TCR beta CDR3 regions from RNA transcripts. RT-PCR in the first round (using the HTBI primer set) targeted the TCR CDR3. One entry per CDR3 protein, called by TCRdb with MiXCR from the multiplex PCR reads. The sample carries under 600,000 distinct CDR3 sequences, roughly a sixth recorded once. The CDR3 has 14 amino acids. V lost 0 bases and J lost 2, with 6 bases in between. Germline CDR1 and CDR2: ENHRY and SYGVKD. This clonotype was seen a few times. The receptor comes from a woman aged 35 to 49 with Graves' ophthalmopathy. The sample taken for sequencing was blood. The chain carries TRBV10-3 and TRBJ2-3; D remains unclear. The CDR3 DNA reads TGTGCCATCAGTGAGTCGACCGTCACAGATACGCAGTATTTT. It codes for CAISESTVTDTQYF.